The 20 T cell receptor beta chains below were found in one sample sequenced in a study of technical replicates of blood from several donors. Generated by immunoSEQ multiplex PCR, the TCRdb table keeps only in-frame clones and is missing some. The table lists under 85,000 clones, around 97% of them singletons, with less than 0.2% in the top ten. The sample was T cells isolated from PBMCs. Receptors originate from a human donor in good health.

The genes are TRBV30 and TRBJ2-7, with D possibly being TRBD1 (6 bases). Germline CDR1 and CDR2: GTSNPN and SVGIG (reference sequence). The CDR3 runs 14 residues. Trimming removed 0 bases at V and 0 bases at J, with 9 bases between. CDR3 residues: CAWSVWDTSYEQYF. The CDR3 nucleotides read TGTGCCTGGAGTGTATGGGACACCTCCTACGAGCAGTACTTC.

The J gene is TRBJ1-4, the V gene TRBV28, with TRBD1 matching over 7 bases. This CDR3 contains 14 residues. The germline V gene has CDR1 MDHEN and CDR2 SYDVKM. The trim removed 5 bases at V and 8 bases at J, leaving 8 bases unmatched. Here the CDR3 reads CASSLDRVGEKLFF. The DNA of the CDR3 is TGTGCCAGCAGTCTCGACAGGGTAGGGGAAAAACTGTTTTTT.

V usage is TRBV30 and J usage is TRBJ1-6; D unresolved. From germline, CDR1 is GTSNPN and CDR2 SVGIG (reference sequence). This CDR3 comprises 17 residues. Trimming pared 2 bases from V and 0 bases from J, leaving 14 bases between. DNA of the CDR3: TGTGCCTGGAGTCAGGCCGTCTTGAGCTCCTATAATTCACCCCTCCACTTT. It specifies CAWSQAVLSSYNSPLHF.

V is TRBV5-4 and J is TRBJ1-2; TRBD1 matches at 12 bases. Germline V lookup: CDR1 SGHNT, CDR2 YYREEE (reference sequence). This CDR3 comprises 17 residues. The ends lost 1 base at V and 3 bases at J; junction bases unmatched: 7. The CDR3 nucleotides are TGTGCCAGCAGCTTGTCGGGACAGGGGGCGGTGGACTATGGCTACACCTTC. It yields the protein CASSLSGQGAVDYGYTF. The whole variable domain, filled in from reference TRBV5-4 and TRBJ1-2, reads ETGVTQSPTHLIKTRGQQVTLRCSSQSGHNTVSWYQQALGQGPQFIFQYYREEENGRGNFPPRFSGLQFPNYSSELNVNALELDDSALYLCASSLSGQGAVDYGYTFGSGTRLTVV.

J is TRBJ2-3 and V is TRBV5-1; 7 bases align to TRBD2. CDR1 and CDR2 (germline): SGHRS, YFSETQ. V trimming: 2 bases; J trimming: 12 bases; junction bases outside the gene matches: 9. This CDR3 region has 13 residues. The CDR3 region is CASSFDAGDPQYF. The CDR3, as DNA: TGCGCCAGCAGCTTCGACGCGGGAGACCCACAGTATTTT.

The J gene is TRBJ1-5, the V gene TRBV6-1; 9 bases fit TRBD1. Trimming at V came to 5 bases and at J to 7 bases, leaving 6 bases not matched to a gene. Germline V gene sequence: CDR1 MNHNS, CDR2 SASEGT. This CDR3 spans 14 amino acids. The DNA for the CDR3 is TGTGCCAGCAGTCCTCCGGGACAGGGCCAGCCCCAGCATTTT. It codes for CASSPPGQGQPQHF.

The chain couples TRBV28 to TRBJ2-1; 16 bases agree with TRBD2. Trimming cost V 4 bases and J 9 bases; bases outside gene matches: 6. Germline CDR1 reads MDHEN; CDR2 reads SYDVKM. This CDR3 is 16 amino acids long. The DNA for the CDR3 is TGTGCCAGCAGTTCGGGACTAGCGGGAGGGCTAAGTGAGCAGTTCTTC. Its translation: CASSSGLAGGLSEQFF.

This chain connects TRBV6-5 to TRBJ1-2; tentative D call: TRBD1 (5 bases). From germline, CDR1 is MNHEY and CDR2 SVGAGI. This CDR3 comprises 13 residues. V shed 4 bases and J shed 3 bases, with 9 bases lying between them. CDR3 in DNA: TGTGCCAGCAGTTCCCAGGGTTACTATGGCTACACCTTC. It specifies CASSSQGYYGYTF.

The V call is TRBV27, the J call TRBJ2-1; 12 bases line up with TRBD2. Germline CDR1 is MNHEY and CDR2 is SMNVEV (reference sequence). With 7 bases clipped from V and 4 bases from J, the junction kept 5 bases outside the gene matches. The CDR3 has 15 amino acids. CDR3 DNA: TGTGCCAGCATCCTGACTAGCGGGGGATACAATGAGCAGTTCTTC. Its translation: CASILTSGGYNEQFF.

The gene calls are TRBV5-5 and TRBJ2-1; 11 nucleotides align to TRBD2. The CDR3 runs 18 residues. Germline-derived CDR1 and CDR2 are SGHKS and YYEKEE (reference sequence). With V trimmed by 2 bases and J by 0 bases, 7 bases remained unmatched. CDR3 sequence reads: CASSFLGLAGSSYNEQFF. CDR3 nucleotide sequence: TGTGCCAGCAGCTTCCTCGGACTAGCGGGCAGCTCCTACAATGAGCAGTTCTTC.

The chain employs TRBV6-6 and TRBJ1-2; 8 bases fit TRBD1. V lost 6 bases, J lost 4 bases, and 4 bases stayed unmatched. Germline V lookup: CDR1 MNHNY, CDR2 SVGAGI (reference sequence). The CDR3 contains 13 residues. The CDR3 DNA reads TGTGCCAGCAGGGCGACAGGGGCCTATGGCTACACCTTC. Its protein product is CASRATGAYGYTF.

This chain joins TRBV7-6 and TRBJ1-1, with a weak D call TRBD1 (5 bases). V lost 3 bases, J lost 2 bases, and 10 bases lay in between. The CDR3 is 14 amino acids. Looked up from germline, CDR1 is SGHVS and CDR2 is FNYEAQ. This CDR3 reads CASSFGTRNTEAFF. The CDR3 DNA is TGTGCCAGCAGCTTCGGGACTCGAAACACTGAAGCTTTCTTT.

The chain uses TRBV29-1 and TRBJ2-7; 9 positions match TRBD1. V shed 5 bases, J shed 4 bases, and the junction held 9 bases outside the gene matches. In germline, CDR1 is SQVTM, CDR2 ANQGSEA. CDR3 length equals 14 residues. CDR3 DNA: TGCAGCGTTTTAAAAGGACAGGGGTGGTACGAGCAGTACTTC. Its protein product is CSVLKGQGWYEQYF.

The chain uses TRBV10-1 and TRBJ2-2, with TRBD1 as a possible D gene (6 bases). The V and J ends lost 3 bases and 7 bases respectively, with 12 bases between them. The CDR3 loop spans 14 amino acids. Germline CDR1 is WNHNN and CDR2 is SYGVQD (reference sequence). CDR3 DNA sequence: TGCGCCAGCAGTGAACTACAGGGTAGCGGGGAGCTGTTTTTT. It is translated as CASSELQGSGELFF.

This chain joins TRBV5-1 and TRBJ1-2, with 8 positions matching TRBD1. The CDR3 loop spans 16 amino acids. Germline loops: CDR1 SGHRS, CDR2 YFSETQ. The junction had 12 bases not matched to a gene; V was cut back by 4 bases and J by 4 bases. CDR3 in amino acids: CASSTWTGRLPYGYTF. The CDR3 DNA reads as TGCGCCAGCAGCACCTGGACAGGGAGGCTCCCCTATGGCTACACCTTC.

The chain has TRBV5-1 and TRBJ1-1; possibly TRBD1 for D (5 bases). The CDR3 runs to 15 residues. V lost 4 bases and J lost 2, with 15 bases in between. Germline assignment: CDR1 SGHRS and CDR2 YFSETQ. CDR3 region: CASSLPDTLNTEAFF. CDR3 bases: TGCGCCAGCAGCCTGCCGGACACACTTAACACTGAAGCTTTCTTT.

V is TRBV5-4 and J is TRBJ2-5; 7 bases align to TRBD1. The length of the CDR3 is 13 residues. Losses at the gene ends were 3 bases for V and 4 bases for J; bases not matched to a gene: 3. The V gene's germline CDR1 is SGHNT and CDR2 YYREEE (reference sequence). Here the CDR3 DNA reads TGTGCCAGCAGCTCGACAGGGTCAGAGACCCAGTACTTC. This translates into CASSSTGSETQYF.

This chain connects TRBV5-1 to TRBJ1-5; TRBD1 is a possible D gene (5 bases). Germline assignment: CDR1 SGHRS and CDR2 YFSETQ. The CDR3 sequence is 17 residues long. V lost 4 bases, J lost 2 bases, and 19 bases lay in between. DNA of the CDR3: TGCGCCAGCAGCCCCTTCGCGTGGGGAGGGGGCAATCAGCCCCAGCATTTT. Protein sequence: CASSPFAWGGGNQPQHF.

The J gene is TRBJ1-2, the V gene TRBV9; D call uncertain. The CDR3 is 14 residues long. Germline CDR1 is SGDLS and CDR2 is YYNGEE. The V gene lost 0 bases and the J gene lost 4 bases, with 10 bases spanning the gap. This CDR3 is CASSVAEGPYGYTF. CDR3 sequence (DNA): TGTGCCAGCAGCGTAGCGGAGGGTCCCTATGGCTACACCTTC. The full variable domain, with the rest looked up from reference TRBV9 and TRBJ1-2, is DSGVTQTPKHLITATGQRVTLRCSPRSGDLSVYWYQQSLDQGLQFLIQYYNGEERAKGNILERFSAQQFPDLHSELNLSSLELGDSALYFCASSVAEGPYGYTFGSGTRLTVV.

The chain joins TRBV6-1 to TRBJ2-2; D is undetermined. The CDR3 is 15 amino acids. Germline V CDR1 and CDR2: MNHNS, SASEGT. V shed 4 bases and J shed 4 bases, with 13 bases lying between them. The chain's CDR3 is CASSATVTLTGELFF. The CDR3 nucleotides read TGTGCCAGCAGTGCCACAGTCACCCTCACCGGGGAGCTGTTTTTT.